The sequence of this TCR beta chain was determined in a study of T cell responses to AZD1222 COVID-19 vaccine. Findings and caveats of the study: Spike-specific TCR depth and breadth grew after two AZD1222 doses. Unmutated variant regions are reportedly the target of nearly half of TCRs that are spike-specific. Only a handful of AZD1222 recipients, more than 5 in all, had baseline seropositivity.

Per germline, CDR1 MNHEY and CDR2 SVGAGI. V lost 6 bases to trimming and J lost 4 bases, with 10 bases between them. This CDR3 comprises 12 residues. This table comes from immunoSEQ multiplex PCR, and its TCRdb copy is limited to in-frame clones, with some not included. The sample yields over 65,000 clones, roughly 87% seen once. As regards this clone: Its matching antigen is unknown.

J is TRBJ2-7 and V is TRBV6-5; a weak D match, TRBD1 (5 bases). The material was peripheral blood, obtained 28 days after the second AZD1222 dose. This clonotype was obtained from an adult who received the AZD1222 COVID-19 vaccine. The chain's CDR3 is CASRYHRYEQYF. CDR3 in DNA: TGTGCCAGCAGGTACCACAGGTACGAGCAGTACTTC.